Listed below are T cell receptor beta chains from one sample, sequenced in a study of beta chain features in type 1 diabetes. TCRdb keeps only in-frame clones here, not all; method: immunoSEQ multiplex PCR. The data contain over 350,000 clones, about 15% of them seen just once; the ten biggest clones take up roughly 0.017%. The material sequenced was naive CD4+ T cells from blood. The source of these receptors is a young woman in good health. Both conserved end residues are part of each CDR3. Each record gives: J gene, clone size, D gene, V gene, CDR3 protein, CDR3 DNA. A D gene is named only where the DNA matches it firmly. Part of the rows lack a size; the others show once, few, many or a class for expanded clones.

TRBJ2-7 . . TRBV15 CATSRLPDTDYEQYF TGTGCCACCAGCAGACTACCCGACACAGACTACGAGCAGTACTTC
TRBJ1-1 few . TRBV5-1 CASSPDRETEAFF TGCGCCAGCAGCCCTGACCGGGAGACTGAAGCTTTCTTT
TRBJ1-1 . TRBD1 TRBV30 CAWVDRESPAFF TGTGCCTGGGTGGACAGGGAAAGTCCAGCTTTCTTT
TRBJ2-7 few . TRBV7-9 CASSLEGNEQYF TGTGCCAGCAGCTTAGAGGGGAACGAGCAGTACTTC
TRBJ2-5 . . TRBV20-1 CSGLEGEQYF TGCAGTGGTCTAGAGGGGGAGCAGTACTTC
TRBJ2-3 few . TRBV7-2 CASSLANVLGTDTQYF TGTGCCAGCAGCTTAGCGAATGTACTTGGCACAGATACGCAGTATTTT
TRBJ2-7 . TRBD2 TRBV6-6 CASSRGLAYEQYF TGTGCCAGCAGTAGGGGACTAGCCTACGAGCAGTACTTC
TRBJ2-7 few TRBD2 TRBV10-3 CAISESWGTSGSYEQYF TGTGCCATCAGTGAGTCATGGGGGACTAGCGGGTCCTACGAGCAGTACTTC
TRBJ2-1 once TRBD1 TRBV10-3 CAISESPGQANGNYNEQFF TGTGCCATCAGTGAGTCTCCGGGACAGGCTAACGGTAACTACAATGAGCAGTTCTTC
TRBJ1-2 . TRBD1 TRBV6-5 CASSPDRAVKGYTF TGTGCCAGCAGTCCGGACAGGGCAGTAAAGGGCTACACCTTC
TRBJ2-7 few . TRBV9 CASSVGLATYEQYF TGTGCCAGCAGCGTAGGGCTAGCGACCTACGAGCAGTACTTC
TRBJ2-1 few TRBD2 TRBV29-1 CSVELAGAGYEQFF TGCAGCGTTGAACTAGCGGGAGCGGGCTATGAGCAGTTCTTC
TRBJ2-1 . TRBD2 TRBV4-2 CASSQAGGVLDNEQFF TGTGCCAGCAGCCAAGCGGGGGGGGTGTTGGACAATGAGCAGTTCTTC
TRBJ1-1 . . TRBV6-5 CASSYTTGKRAFF TGTGCCAGCAGTTACACTACAGGGAAAAGAGCTTTCTTT
TRBJ1-2 . TRBD1 TRBV28 CASSIQGFYGYTF TGTGCCAGCAGTATACAGGGGTTCTATGGCTACACCTTC
TRBJ2-7 few . TRBV5-6 CASSATTGTRYEQYF TGTGCCAGCAGCGCCACCACCGGGACAAGGTACGAGCAGTACTTC
TRBJ1-1 . . TRBV7-2 CASTQYTEAFF TGTGCCAGCACACAATACACTGAAGCTTTCTTT
TRBJ2-3 few . TRBV9 CASSSGDTQYF TGTGCCAGCAGCTCCGGAGATACGCAGTATTTT
TRBJ2-1 . TRBD2 TRBV18 CASSPLASGTLSYNEQFF TGTGCCAGCTCACCCTTGGCTAGCGGAACACTCTCCTACAATGAGCAGTTCTTC
TRBJ1-2 few . TRBV27 CASSVKGGYGYTF TGTGCCAGCAGTGTAAAGGGGGGGTATGGCTACACCTTC
TRBJ1-1 few TRBD1 TRBV28 CASTTGQGSTEAFF TGTGCCAGCACCACCGGACAGGGTAGTACTGAAGCTTTCTTT
TRBJ2-7 . TRBD2 TRBV6-5 CASSLTSGDYEQYF TGTGCCAGCAGCTTGACTAGCGGTGACTACGAGCAGTACTTC
TRBJ2-7 . TRBD1 TRBV18 CASSAPPGQYEQYF TGTGCCAGCTCAGCACCGCCGGGACAGTACGAGCAGTACTTC
TRBJ2-2 few . TRBV29-1 CSGRRGANTGELFF TGCAGCGGGAGGAGGGGAGCGAACACCGGGGAGCTGTTTTTT
TRBJ2-7 . TRBD1 TRBV27 CASSTGAAPSFGEQYF TGTGCCAGCAGTACAGGGGCTGCCCCCTCCTTCGGCGAGCAGTACTTC
TRBJ2-3 . TRBD2 TRBV29-1 CSVGLRTDTQYF TGCAGCGTGGGACTACGCACAGATACGCAGTATTTT
TRBJ2-5 . TRBD2 TRBV30 CAWSVLTGGRETQYF TGTGCCTGGAGTGTACTGACGGGAGGTCGAGAGACCCAGTACTTC
TRBJ1-1 . . TRBV20-1 CSASGTEAFF TGCAGTGCTAGCGGCACTGAAGCTTTCTTT
TRBJ1-5 . . TRBV2 CASSEIGKNQPQHF TGTGCCAGCAGTGAAATCGGGAAGAATCAGCCCCAGCATTTT
TRBJ2-7 few TRBD1 TRBV7-2 CASSPGTGGLYEQYF TGTGCCAGCAGCCCCGGGACAGGGGGCCTGTACGAGCAGTACTTC
TRBJ2-1 few TRBD2 TRBV6-5 CASSYSTSGSFHEQFF TGTGCCAGCAGTTACTCGACTAGCGGGAGTTTCCATGAGCAGTTCTTC
TRBJ2-7 few . TRBV29-1 CSVDGAGPTLQYF TGCAGCGTTGATGGGGCAGGGCCTACCTTGCAGTACTTC
TRBJ2-5 few . TRBV30 CAWSYYLRNQETQYF TGTGCCTGGAGCTACTACTTGCGGAACCAAGAGACCCAGTACTTC
TRBJ2-1 . TRBD2 TRBV9 CASSTRLAGRNNEQFF TGTGCCAGCAGCACCCGACTAGCGGGACGGAACAATGAGCAGTTCTTC
TRBJ2-7 few TRBD2 TRBV30 CAFGPITSGTTSYEQYF TGTGCCTTCGGGCCCATTACTAGCGGGACAACCTCCTACGAGCAGTACTTC
TRBJ2-7 few TRBD2 TRBV4-3 CASSLAGFSYEQYF TGCGCCAGCAGCCTAGCGGGTTTCTCCTACGAGCAGTACTTC
TRBJ2-7 . TRBD1 TRBV18 CASSPGTGSSYEQYF TGTGCCAGCTCCCCCGGGACAGGCAGCTCCTACGAGCAGTACTTC
TRBJ2-2 . . TRBV9 CASSYSSVHSGELFF TGTGCCAGCAGCTACTCATCCGTTCATAGCGGGGAGCTGTTTTTT
TRBJ2-7 few . TRBV5-1 CASSLAQGNYEQYF TGCGCCAGCAGCTTGGCACAGGGAAACTACGAGCAGTACTTC
TRBJ1-1 . . TRBV30 CAWSSTYEAFF TGTGCCTGGAGTTCGACATATGAAGCTTTCTTT
TRBJ1-5 . . TRBV30 CACDRGSNQPQHF TGTGCCTGCGACCGGGGTAGCAATCAGCCCCAGCATTTT
TRBJ2-5 few . TRBV6-6 CASSYHRDLQETQYF TGTGCCAGCAGTTATCACAGAGATCTCCAAGAGACCCAGTACTTC
TRBJ1-2 few . TRBV28 CASSLGRWNGYTF TGTGCCAGCAGTCTCGGCAGGTGGAACGGCTACACCTTC
TRBJ2-1 . TRBD2 TRBV29-1 CSAQGTSGRGLNNEQFF TGCAGCGCCCAAGGGACTAGCGGGAGAGGACTTAACAATGAGCAGTTCTTC
TRBJ2-1 few . TRBV29-1 CSVEDPGREQFF TGCAGCGTTGAAGATCCGGGGAGAGAGCAGTTCTTC
TRBJ1-5 . TRBD1 TRBV5-1 CASSTGQANQPQHF TGCGCCAGCAGCACCGGACAGGCGAATCAGCCCCAGCATTTT
TRBJ2-7 few . TRBV5-1 CASSLGPGNSYEQYF TGCGCCAGCAGCTTGGGCCCCGGGAACTCCTACGAGCAGTACTTC
TRBJ2-1 few TRBD1 TRBV28 CASSGTGSSFFEQFF TGTGCCAGCAGCGGGACAGGGTCGTCGTTTTTTGAGCAGTTCTTC
TRBJ1-1 . . TRBV5-4 CASSSANSATEAFF TGTGCCAGCAGCTCCGCGAACAGTGCCACTGAAGCTTTCTTT
TRBJ2-7 few TRBD2 TRBV29-1 CSVALEREGSEQYF TGCAGCGTGGCCTTAGAGCGGGAGGGCTCCGAGCAGTACTTC
TRBJ2-1 . TRBD2 TRBV4-1 CASSHATQTSGRSYNEQFF TGCGCCAGCAGCCATGCAACCCAAACTAGCGGACGCTCCTACAATGAGCAGTTCTTC
TRBJ1-1 few . TRBV7-2 CASRLTGTGTEAFF TGTGCCAGCAGACTCACAGGGACGGGCACTGAAGCTTTCTTT
TRBJ2-7 few TRBD1 TRBV4-1 CASSRMGDRVHEQYF TGCGCCAGCAGCCGTATGGGAGACAGGGTCCACGAGCAGTACTTC
TRBJ2-7 . TRBD2 TRBV5-6 CASSFGLAVAYEQYF TGTGCCAGCAGCTTTGGGCTAGCGGTAGCCTACGAGCAGTACTTC